This T cell receptor beta chain appears in the sequencing data of a study of control samples from healthy donors and cancer patients. This CDR3 is 15 amino acids long. The V gene's germline CDR1 is SNHLY and CDR2 FYNNEI. Trimming took 5 bases from V and 0 from J, leaving 11 bases between them. Measured with immunoSEQ multiplex PCR; TCRdb has only the in-frame clones, and not every one. The sample shows about 120,000 clones, roughly 92% of them seen only once. This TCR came from a young man in good health. Sequencing used blood. The gene calls are TRBV2 and TRBJ1-5; D call uncertain. The CDR3 DNA reads TGTGCCAGCAGTCAAACAGACTATAGCAATCAGCCCCAGCATTTT. Its translation is CASSQTDYSNQPQHF. Supplemented by reference TRBV2 and TRBJ1-5, the full variable domain reads EPEVTQTPSHQVTQMGQEVILRCVPISNHLYFYWYRQILGQKVEFLVSFYNNEISEKSEIFDDQFSVERPDGSNFTLKIRSTKLEDSAMYFCASSQTDYSNQPQHFGDGTRLSIL.